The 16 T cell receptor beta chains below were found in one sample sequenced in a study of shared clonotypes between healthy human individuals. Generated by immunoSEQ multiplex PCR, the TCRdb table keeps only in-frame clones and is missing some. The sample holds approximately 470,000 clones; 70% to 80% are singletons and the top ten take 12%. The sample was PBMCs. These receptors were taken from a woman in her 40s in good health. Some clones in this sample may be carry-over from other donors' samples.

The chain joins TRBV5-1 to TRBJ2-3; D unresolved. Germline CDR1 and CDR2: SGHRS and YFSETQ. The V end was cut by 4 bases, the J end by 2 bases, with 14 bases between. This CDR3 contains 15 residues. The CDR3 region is CASSRASRDTDTQYF. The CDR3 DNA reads TGCGCCAGCAGCCGGGCGTCTAGGGACACAGATACGCAGTATTTT.

CDR3 region: CAISEGGRGTDTQYF. The CDR3 bases are TGTGCCATCAGTGAGGGGGGGAGGGGCACAGATACGCAGTATTTT. The chain recombines TRBV10-3 with TRBJ2-3, with 7 nucleotides matching TRBD2. CDR1 is ENHRY, CDR2 SYGVKD, per germline. V was pared by 2 bases and J by 1 base, with 3 bases of the junction left unmatched. There are 15 residues in the CDR3.

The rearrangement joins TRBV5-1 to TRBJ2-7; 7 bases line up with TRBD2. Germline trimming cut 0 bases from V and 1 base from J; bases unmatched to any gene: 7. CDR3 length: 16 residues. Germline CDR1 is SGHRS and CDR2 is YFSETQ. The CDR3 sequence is CASSLGLGLGSYEQYF. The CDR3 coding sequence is TGCGCCAGCAGCTTGGGGCTCGGACTAGGATCCTACGAGCAGTACTTC.

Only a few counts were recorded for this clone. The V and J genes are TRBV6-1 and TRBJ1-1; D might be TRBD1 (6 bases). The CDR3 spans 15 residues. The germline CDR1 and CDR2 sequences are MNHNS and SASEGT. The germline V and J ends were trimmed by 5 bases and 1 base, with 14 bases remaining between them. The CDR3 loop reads CASSPQPGANTEAFF. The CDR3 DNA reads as TGTGCCAGCAGTCCCCAGCCGGGGGCGAACACTGAAGCTTTCTTT.

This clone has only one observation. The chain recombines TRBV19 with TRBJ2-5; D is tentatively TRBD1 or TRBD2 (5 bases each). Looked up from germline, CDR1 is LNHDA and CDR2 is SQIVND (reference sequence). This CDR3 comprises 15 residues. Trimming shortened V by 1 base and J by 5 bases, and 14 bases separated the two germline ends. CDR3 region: CASSIVSGRGETQYF. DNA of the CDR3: TGTGCCAGTAGTATAGTATCGGGGCGAGGGGAGACCCAGTACTTC.

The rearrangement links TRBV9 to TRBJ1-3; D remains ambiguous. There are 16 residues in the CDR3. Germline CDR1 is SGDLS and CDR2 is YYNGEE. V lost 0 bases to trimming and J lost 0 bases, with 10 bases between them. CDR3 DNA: TGTGCCAGCAGCGTAGACGGCCCAGCCTCTGGAAACACCATATATTTT. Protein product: CASSVDGPASGNTIYF. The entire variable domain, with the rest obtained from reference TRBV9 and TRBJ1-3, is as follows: DSGVTQTPKHLITATGQRVTLRCSPRSGDLSVYWYQQSLDQGLQFLIQYYNGEERAKGNILERFSAQQFPDLHSELNLSSLELGDSALYFCASSVDGPASGNTIYFGEGSWLTVV.

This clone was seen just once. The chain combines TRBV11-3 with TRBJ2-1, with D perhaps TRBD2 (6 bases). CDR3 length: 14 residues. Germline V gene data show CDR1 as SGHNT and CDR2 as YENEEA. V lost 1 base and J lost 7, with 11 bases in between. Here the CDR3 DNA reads TGTGCCAGCAGCTTAGGCACTAGCTTAAATGAGCAGTTCTTC. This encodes CASSLGTSLNEQFF.

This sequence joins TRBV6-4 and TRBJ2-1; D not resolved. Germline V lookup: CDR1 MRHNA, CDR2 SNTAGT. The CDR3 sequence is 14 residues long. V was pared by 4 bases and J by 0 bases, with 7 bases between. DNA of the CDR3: TGTGCCAGCAGTGCAGACCACTCCTACAATGAGCAGTTCTTC. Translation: CASSADHSYNEQFF.

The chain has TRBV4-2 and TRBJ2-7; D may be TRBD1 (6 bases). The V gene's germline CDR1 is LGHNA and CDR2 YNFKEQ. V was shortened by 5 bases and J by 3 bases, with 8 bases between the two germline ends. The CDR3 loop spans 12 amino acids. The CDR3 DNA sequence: TGTGCCAGCAGCTCGACAGGCTACGAGCAGTACTTC. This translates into CASSSTGYEQYF.

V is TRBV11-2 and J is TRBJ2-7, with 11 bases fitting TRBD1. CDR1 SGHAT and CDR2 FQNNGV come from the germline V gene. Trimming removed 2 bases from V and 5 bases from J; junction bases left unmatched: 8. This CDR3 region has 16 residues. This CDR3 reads CASSLRWGQGDHEQYF. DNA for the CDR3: TGTGCCAGCAGCTTAAGGTGGGGACAGGGGGACCACGAGCAGTACTTC.

The CDR3 reads CASSEFDGRAYNEQFF. The DNA of the CDR3 is TGTGCCAGCAGTGAATTCGACGGGAGGGCCTACAATGAGCAGTTCTTC. This sequence joins TRBV25-1 and TRBJ2-1, with 8 bases matching TRBD2. The V segment lost 1 base and the J segment 2 bases; nucleotides outside the gene matches: 4. Germline loops: CDR1 MGHDK, CDR2 SYGVNS. The CDR3 is 16 amino acids.

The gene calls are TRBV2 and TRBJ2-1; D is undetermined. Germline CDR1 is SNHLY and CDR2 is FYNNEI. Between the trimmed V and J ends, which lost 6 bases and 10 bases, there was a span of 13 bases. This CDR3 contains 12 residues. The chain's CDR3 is CASSLESPEQFF. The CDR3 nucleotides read TGTGCCAGCAGCCTCGAATCCCCAGAGCAGTTCTTC.

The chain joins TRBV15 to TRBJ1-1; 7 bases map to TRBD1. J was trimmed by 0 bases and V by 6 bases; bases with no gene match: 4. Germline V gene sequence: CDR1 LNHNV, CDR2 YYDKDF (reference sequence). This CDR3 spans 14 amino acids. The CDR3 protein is CATREDRMNTEAFF. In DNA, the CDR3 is TGTGCCACCAGAGAGGACAGGATGAACACTGAAGCTTTCTTT.

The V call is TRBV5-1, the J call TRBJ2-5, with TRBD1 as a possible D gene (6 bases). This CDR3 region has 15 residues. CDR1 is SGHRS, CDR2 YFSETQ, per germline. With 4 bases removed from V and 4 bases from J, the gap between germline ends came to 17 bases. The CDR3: CASSPQTGNGETQYF. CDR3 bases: TGCGCCAGCAGCCCCCAAACAGGGAATGGAGAGACCCAGTACTTC.

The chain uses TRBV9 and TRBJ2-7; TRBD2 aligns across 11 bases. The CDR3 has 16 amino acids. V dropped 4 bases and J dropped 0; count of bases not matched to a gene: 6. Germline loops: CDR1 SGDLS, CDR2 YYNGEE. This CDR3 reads CASSSEGTSGSYEQYF. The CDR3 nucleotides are TGTGCCAGCAGCTCAGAAGGGACTAGCGGCTCCTACGAGCAGTACTTC. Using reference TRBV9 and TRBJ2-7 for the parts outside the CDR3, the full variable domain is DSGVTQTPKHLITATGQRVTLRCSPRSGDLSVYWYQQSLDQGLQFLIQYYNGEERAKGNILERFSAQQFPDLHSELNLSSLELGDSALYFCASSSEGTSGSYEQYFGPGTRLTVT.

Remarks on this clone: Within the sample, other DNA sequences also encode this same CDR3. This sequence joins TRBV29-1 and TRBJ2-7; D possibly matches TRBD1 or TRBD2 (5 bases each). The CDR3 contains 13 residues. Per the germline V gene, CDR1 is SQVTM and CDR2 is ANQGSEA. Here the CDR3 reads CSVGPRLSYEQYF. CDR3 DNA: TGCAGTGTGGGACCCAGACTATCCTACGAGCAGTACTTC.